The 8 T cell receptor beta chains given below trace back to one sample, sequenced in a study of T cells in Graves' hyperthyroidism and ophthalmopathy. TCR beta CDR3 regions were amplified from RNA transcripts. The HTBI set primed first-round TCR CDR3 RT-PCR. TCRdb analysed the multiplex PCR reads with MiXCR anew, one entry per CDR3 protein. In the table there are over 450,000 distinct CDR3 sequences, approximately 14% of which are singletons. Material: blood. These receptors all stem from a woman aged 18-29 years with Graves' hyperthyroidism.

This clonotype was counted a few times. V usage is TRBV20-1 and J usage is TRBJ1-2; D is perhaps TRBD1 (5 bases). Germline V gives CDR1 DFQATT, CDR2 SNEGSKA (reference sequence). V was shortened by 5 bases and J by 5 bases, with 30 bases between the two germline ends. The CDR3 length is 18 residues. The CDR3 spells CSAGGTDMSRTRGYGYTF. The CDR3 coding sequence is TGCAGTGCTGGGGGAACCGACATGTCTCGAACCCGGGGATATGGCTACACCTTC.

This clonotype was seen ten or more times. This chain connects TRBV19 to TRBJ2-1; a weak D match, TRBD1 (6 bases). V lost 1 base to trimming and J lost 8 bases, with 12 bases between them. In germline, CDR1 is LNHDA, CDR2 SQIVND (reference sequence). The CDR3 is 14 residues long. The CDR3 here is CASSIVGRGDEQFF. The CDR3 nucleotides read TGTGCCAGTAGTATAGTTGGCAGGGGCGATGAGCAGTTCTTC. Filled out from reference TRBV19 and TRBJ2-1, the complete variable domain reads DGGITQSPKYLFRKEGQNVTLSCEQNLNHDAMYWYRQDPGQGLRLIYYSQIVNDFQKGDIAEGYSVSREKKESFPLTVTSAQKNPTAFYLCASSIVGRGDEQFFGPGTRLTVL.

This clonotype was counted ten times or more. V is TRBV12-3 or TRBV12-4 and J is TRBJ1-1; D may be TRBD1 (6 bases). The V and J ends lost 9 bases and 10 bases respectively, with 24 bases between them. The CDR3 spans 14 residues. CDR3 in DNA: TGTGCCAGTTCGACCGGGGGCCCTGGGGTGGGAGCTTTCTTT. The encoded protein is CASSTGGPGVGAFF.

This clonotype was seen more than once but under ten times. The rearrangement uses TRBV18 and TRBJ2-2; TRBD1 matches 10 bases. Germline V gene sequence: CDR1 KGHSH, CDR2 LQKENI. The CDR3 covers 20 residues. The V segment lost 3 bases and the J segment 3 bases; nucleotides outside the gene matches: 16. CDR3 DNA: TGTGCCAGCTCACCTCAAGATAGGACAGGGGGAAACTGGTACACCGGGGAGCTGTTTTTT. Protein product: CASSPQDRTGGNWYTGELFF.

In this sample, this clonotype turned up many times. The chain combines TRBV29-1 with TRBJ1-1; 7 positions match TRBD1. The CDR3 length is 15 residues. CDR1 is SQVTM and CDR2 is ANQGSEA in the germline V gene. The ends lost 4 bases at V and 4 bases at J; junction bases unmatched: 12. CDR3 in DNA: TGCAGCGTTGTAGGACAGGCCTTTGGCGGCACTGAAGCTTTCTTT. Amino acid sequence: CSVVGQAFGGTEAFF.

A remark on this clonotype: Being one base from a much bigger clone, this may be a read error. This chain joins TRBV6-1 and TRBJ1-2; D not resolved. The V gene lost 11 bases and the J gene lost 3 bases, with 13 bases spanning the gap. The CDR3 runs to 12 residues. Germline V gene lookup returns CDR1 MNHNS and CDR2 SASEGT. The chain's CDR3 is CAGYRGDYGYTF. For the CDR3, the DNA is TGTGCCGGCTATCGGGGAGACTATGGCTACACCTTC.

This clonotype occurred many times. The chain employs TRBV11-3 and TRBJ2-1, with D perhaps matching TRBD2 (5 bases). V lost 1 base and J 1 base, leaving 8 bases between the germline ends. The CDR3 is made up of 15 amino acids. CDR1 and CDR2 from the germline V gene are SGHNT and YENEEA. CDR3: CASSLGDYSYNEQFF. The CDR3 bases are TGTGCCAGCAGCTTAGGTGACTATTCCTACAATGAGCAGTTCTTC.

This clonotype was counted ten times or more. The rearrangement joins TRBV13 to TRBJ2-5; D is possibly TRBD1 or TRBD2 (5 bases each). The CDR3 loop spans 16 amino acids. Germline V gene sequence: CDR1 PRHDT, CDR2 FYEKMQ (reference sequence). Trimming stripped 4 bases from V and 5 bases from J, with 20 bases between. CDR3 DNA sequence: TGTGCCAGCAGCTCAGACCTACCCGGGACCGCGGAGACCCAGTACTTC. This sequence encodes CASSSDLPGTAETQYF.